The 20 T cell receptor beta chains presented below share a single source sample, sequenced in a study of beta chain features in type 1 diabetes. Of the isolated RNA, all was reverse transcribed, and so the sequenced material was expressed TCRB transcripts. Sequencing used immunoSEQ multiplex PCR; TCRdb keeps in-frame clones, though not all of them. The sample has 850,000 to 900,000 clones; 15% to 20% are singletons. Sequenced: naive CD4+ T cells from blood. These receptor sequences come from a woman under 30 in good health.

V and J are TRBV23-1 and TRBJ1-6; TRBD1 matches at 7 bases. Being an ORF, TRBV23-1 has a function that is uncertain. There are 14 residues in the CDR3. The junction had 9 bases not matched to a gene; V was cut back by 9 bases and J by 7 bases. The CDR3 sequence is CARQPGQTNSPLHF. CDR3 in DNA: TGCGCCAGACAACCGGGACAGACAAATTCACCCCTCCACTTT.

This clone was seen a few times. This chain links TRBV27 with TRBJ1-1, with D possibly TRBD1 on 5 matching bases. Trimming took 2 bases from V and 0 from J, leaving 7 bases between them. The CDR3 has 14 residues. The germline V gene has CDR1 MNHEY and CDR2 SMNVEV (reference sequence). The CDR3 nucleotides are TGTGCCAGCAGTTTAGTGGGGCTGAACACTGAAGCTTTCTTT. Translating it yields CASSLVGLNTEAFF.

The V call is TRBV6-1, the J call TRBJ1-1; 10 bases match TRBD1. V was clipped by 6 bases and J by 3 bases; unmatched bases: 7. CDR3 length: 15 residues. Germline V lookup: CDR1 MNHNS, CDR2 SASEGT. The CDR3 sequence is CASRVRGTGDTEAFF. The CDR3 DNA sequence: TGTGCCAGCAGAGTGAGGGGGACAGGGGACACTGAAGCTTTCTTT.

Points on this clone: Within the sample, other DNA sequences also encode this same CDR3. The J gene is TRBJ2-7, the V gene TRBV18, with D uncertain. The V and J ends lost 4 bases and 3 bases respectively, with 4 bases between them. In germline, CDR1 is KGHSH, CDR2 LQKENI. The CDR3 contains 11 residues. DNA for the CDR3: TGTGCCAGCTCACAAAACTACGAGCAGTACTTC. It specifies CASSQNYEQYF.

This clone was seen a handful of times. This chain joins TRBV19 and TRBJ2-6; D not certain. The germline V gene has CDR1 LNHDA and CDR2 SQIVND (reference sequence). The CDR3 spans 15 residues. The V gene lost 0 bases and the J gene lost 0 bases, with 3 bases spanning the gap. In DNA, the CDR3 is TGTGCCAGTAGTATAGAGGCCTCTGGGGCCAACGTCCTGACTTTC. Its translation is CASSIEASGANVLTF.

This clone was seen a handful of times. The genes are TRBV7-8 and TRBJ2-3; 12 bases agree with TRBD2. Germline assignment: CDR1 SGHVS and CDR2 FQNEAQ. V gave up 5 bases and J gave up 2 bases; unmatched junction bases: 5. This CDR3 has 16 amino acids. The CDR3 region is CASSPGTSGYTDTQYF. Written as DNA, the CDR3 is TGTGCCAGCAGCCCCGGGACTAGCGGGTACACAGATACGCAGTATTTT.

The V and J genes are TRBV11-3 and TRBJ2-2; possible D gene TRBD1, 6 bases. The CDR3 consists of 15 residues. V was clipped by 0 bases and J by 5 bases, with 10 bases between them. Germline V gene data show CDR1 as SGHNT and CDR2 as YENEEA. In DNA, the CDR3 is TGTGCCAGCAGCTTAGACGGGACACGGACCGGGGAGCTGTTTTTT. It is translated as CASSLDGTRTGELFF.

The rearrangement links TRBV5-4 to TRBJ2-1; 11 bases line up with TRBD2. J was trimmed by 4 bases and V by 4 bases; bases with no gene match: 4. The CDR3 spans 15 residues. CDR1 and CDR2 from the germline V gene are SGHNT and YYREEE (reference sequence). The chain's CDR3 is CASSITSGSYNEQFF. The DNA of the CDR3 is TGTGCCAGCAGCATAACTAGCGGGAGTTACAATGAGCAGTTCTTC.

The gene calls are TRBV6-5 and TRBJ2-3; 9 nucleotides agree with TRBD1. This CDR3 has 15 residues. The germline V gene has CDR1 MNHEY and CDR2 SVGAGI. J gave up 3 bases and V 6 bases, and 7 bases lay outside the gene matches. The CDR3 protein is CASRPGQGGTDTQYF. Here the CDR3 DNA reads TGTGCCAGCAGGCCGGGACAGGGAGGGACAGATACGCAGTATTTT.

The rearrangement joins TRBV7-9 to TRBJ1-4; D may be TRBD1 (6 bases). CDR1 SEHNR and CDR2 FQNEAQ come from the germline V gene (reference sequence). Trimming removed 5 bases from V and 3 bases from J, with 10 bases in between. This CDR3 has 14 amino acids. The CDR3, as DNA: TGTGCCAGCAGCCTCAGGGGATCTAATGAAAAACTGTTTTTT. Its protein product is CASSLRGSNEKLFF.

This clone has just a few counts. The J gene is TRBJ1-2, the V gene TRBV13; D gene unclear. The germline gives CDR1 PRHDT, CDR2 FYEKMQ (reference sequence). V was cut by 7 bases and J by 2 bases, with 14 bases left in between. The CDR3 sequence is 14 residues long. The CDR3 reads CASTKGRRNYGYTF. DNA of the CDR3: TGTGCCAGCACCAAAGGGAGGAGGAACTATGGCTACACCTTC.

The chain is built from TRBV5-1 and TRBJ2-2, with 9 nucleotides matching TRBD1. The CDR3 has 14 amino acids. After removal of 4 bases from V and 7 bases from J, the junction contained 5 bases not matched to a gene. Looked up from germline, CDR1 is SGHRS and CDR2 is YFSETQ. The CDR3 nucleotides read TGCGCCAGCAGCCTTACAGGGGGCTACGGGGAGCTGTTTTTT. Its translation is CASSLTGGYGELFF.

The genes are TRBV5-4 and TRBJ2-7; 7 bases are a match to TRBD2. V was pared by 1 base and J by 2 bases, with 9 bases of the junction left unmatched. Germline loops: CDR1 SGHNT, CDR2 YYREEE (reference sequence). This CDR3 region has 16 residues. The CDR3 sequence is CASSLKIAGAAYEQYF. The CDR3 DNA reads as TGTGCCAGCAGCTTGAAAATCGCGGGAGCGGCCTACGAGCAGTACTTC.

The CDR3 reads CASSGSLGQAYEQYF. CDR3 in DNA: TGTGCCAGCAGCGGCTCACTGGGACAAGCCTACGAGCAGTACTTC. The chain uses TRBV14 and TRBJ2-7; tentative D call: TRBD1 (6 bases). There are 15 residues in the CDR3. Trimming pared 5 bases from V and 2 bases from J, leaving 16 bases between. From germline, CDR1 is SGHDN and CDR2 FVKESK. Supplemented by reference TRBV14 and TRBJ2-7, the full variable domain reads EAGVTQFPSHSVIEKGQTVTLRCDPISGHDNLYWYRRVMGKEIKFLLHFVKESKQDESGMPNNRFLAERTGGTYSTLKVQPAELEDSGVYFCASSGSLGQAYEQYFGPGTRLTVT.

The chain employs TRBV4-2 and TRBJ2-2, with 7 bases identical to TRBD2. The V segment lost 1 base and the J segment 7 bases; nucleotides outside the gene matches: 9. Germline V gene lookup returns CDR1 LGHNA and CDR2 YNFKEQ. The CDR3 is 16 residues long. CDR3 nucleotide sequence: TGTGCCAGCAGCCAAGGAAGACTAGCTTCGATCGGGGAGCTGTTTTTT. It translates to CASSQGRLASIGELFF.

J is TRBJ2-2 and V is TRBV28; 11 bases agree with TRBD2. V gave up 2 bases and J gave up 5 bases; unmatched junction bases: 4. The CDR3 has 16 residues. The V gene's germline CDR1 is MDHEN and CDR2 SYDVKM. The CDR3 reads CASSLGTSGRTGELFF. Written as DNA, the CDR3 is TGTGCCAGCAGTTTAGGTACTAGCGGGAGAACCGGGGAGCTGTTTTTT.

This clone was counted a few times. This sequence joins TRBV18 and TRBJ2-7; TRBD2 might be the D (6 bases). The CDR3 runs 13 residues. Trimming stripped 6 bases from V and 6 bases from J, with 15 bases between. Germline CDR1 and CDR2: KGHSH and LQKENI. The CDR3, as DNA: TGTGCCAGCTCCCAACTCGGGGGACCCGAGCAGTACTTC. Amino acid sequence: CASSQLGGPEQYF.

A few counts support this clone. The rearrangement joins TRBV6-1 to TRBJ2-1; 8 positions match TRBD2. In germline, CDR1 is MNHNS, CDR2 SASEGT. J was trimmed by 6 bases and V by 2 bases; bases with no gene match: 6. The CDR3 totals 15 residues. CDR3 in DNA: TGTGCCAGCAGTGAACCGGGACTAGGTCGCAATGAGCAGTTCTTC. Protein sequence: CASSEPGLGRNEQFF.

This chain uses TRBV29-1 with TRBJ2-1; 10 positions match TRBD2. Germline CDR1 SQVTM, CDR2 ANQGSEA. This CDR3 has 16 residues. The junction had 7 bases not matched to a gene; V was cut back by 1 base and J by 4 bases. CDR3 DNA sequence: TGCAGCGTTGAAGGGGCTCTAGCGGGAGAGTACAATGAGCAGTTCTTC. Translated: CSVEGALAGEYNEQFF.

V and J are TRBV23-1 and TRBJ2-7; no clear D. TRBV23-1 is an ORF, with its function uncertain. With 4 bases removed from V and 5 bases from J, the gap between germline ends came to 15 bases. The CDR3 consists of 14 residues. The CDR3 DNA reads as TGCGCCAGCAGTCGCCGGGTTTTTCTTCACGAGCAGTACTTC. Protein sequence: CASSRRVFLHEQYF.